These 25 T cell receptor beta chains share one sample of origin, sequenced in a study of T cell changes during pregnancy in multiple sclerosis. TCRdb's table, derived via immunoSEQ multiplex PCR, lists solely in-frame clones and lacks some. The data contain 55,000 to 85,000 clones, roughly nine tenths of them seen just once; the ten biggest clones take up 1.5%. Sequencing was performed on peripheral blood, taken in the third trimester of pregnancy. The receptors come from a female donor with multiple sclerosis, enrolled in a pregnancy study.

V usage is TRBV10-3 and J usage is TRBJ1-2, with D unclear. CDR1 is ENHRY and CDR2 is SYGVKD in the germline V gene. V dropped 6 bases and J dropped 8 bases, with 16 bases sitting between them. The CDR3 spans 13 residues. The CDR3 protein is CAISGDLTMGYTF. CDR3 coding DNA: TGTGCCATCAGCGGAGACCTAACTATGGGCTACACCTTC.

This rearrangement joins TRBV10-3 to TRBJ1-1, with D perhaps TRBD1 (5 bases). CDR3 length equals 14 residues. In germline, CDR1 is ENHRY, CDR2 SYGVKD. Between the trimmed V and J ends, which lost 6 bases and 1 base, there was a span of 12 bases. The CDR3 DNA sequence: TGTGCCATCAGCGAGCCTGGACAGAACACTGAAGCTTTCTTT. Translation gives CAISEPGQNTEAFF.

The CDR3 coding sequence is TGTGCCAGCAGCTCGGGTCCCTCGACGATCTCTGGGGCCAACGTCCTGACTTTC. As protein: CASSSGPSTISGANVLTF. J is TRBJ2-6 and V is TRBV5-6; D is ambiguous. The germline CDR1 and CDR2 sequences are SGHDT and YYEEEE. V lost 3 bases to trimming and J lost 0 bases, with 16 bases between them. The CDR3 contains 18 residues. Full variable domain (rest looked up from reference TRBV5-6 and TRBJ2-6): DAGVTQSPTHLIKTRGQQVTLRCSPKSGHDTVSWYQQALGQGPQFIFQYYEEEERQRGNFPDRFSGHQFPNYSSELNVNALLLGDSALYLCASSSGPSTISGANVLTFGAGSRLTVL.

The rearrangement joins TRBV19 to TRBJ2-3; 8 bases match TRBD2. CDR3 size: 15 residues. The trim removed 7 bases at V and 6 bases at J, leaving 12 bases unmatched. Germline V CDR1 and CDR2: LNHDA, SQIVND (reference sequence). The CDR3 protein is CASTPQGTSRDTQYF. The DNA for the CDR3 is TGTGCCAGTACCCCGCAAGGGACTAGTAGGGATACGCAGTATTTT.

V is TRBV4-3 and J is TRBJ1-1, with a possible D match to TRBD1 (6 bases). The CDR3 runs to 15 residues. V lost 3 bases and J lost 11, with 22 bases in between. Germline lookup yields CDR1 LGHNA and CDR2 YSLEER. DNA of the CDR3: TGCGCCAGCAGCCAGCGACCCGAGGGCAGGGGAGATGCTTTCTTT. Protein sequence: CASSQRPEGRGDAFF.

The V call is TRBV12-5, the J call TRBJ2-5; 7 bases are a match to TRBD2. V gave up 8 bases and J gave up 5 bases; unmatched junction bases: 5. Germline values: CDR1 LGHNT, CDR2 FRNRAP. There are 12 residues in the CDR3. This CDR3 reads CASNRGVETQYF. In DNA, the CDR3 is TGTGCTAGTAACCGGGGGGTCGAGACCCAGTACTTC.

The count of this clone is one. The chain recombines TRBV4-3 with TRBJ1-2; possibly TRBD1 for D (6 bases). V dropped 0 bases and J dropped 7 bases, with 15 bases sitting between them. CDR1 and CDR2 (germline): LGHNA, YSLEER. The CDR3 sequence is 15 residues long. CDR3 DNA sequence: TGCGCCAGCAGCCAAGAATTCGAGGGGGTAGGTGGCTACACCTTC. It codes for CASSQEFEGVGGYTF.

This chain links TRBV11-2 with TRBJ1-1; no reliable D call. CDR3 size: 15 residues. Trimming stripped 1 base from V and 3 bases from J, with 12 bases between. Germline values: CDR1 SGHAT, CDR2 FQNNGV. Here the CDR3 reads CASSLGTGMDTEAFF. DNA of the CDR3: TGTGCCAGCAGCTTAGGGACTGGGATGGACACTGAAGCTTTCTTT.

This clone was recorded a few times. The chain is built from TRBV7-2 and TRBJ2-3; D is uncertain. Trimming shortened V by 3 bases and J by 5 bases, and 9 bases separated the two germline ends. CDR3 length: 13 residues. The germline CDR1 and CDR2 sequences are SGHTA and FQGNSA. CDR3 nucleotides: TGTGCCAGCAGCTTCTTGCCCGGAGATACGCAGTATTTT. Translated: CASSFLPGDTQYF. Drawing the rest from reference TRBV7-2 and TRBJ2-3, the complete variable domain is GAGVSQSPSNKVTEKGKDVELRCDPISGHTALYWYRQSLGQGLEFLIYFQGNSAPDKSGLPSDRFSAERTGGSVSTLTIQRTQQEDSAVYLCASSFLPGDTQYFGPGTRLTVL.

The V gene is TRBV9, the J gene TRBJ1-1, with 12 bases matching TRBD1. Germline assignment: CDR1 SGDLS and CDR2 YYNGEE. CDR3 length equals 17 residues. V shed 0 bases, J shed 2 bases, and the junction held 5 bases outside the gene matches. As DNA, the CDR3 is TGTGCCAGCAGCGTAGTAGGGACAGGGGGCTTCAACACTGAAGCTTTCTTT. It is translated as CASSVVGTGGFNTEAFF.

This chain uses TRBV4-1 with TRBJ2-7; TRBD1 aligns across 7 bases. The germline CDR1 and CDR2 sequences are MGHRA and YSYEKL. V gave up 4 bases and J gave up 2 bases; unmatched junction bases: 8. The CDR3 contains 15 residues. The CDR3 is CASSLSGQFAYEQYF. The DNA for the CDR3 is TGCGCCAGCAGCCTCTCGGGACAGTTCGCCTACGAGCAGTACTTC.

The chain uses TRBV11-2 and TRBJ2-2; D is undetermined. Germline V gene lookup returns CDR1 SGHAT and CDR2 FQNNGV. V was trimmed by 4 bases and J by 3 bases, leaving 9 bases between them. This CDR3 has 14 residues. CDR3 in amino acids: CASSSQLDTGELFF. The CDR3 DNA follows: TGTGCCAGCAGCTCCCAACTTGACACCGGGGAGCTGTTTTTT. Based on the CDR3 plus reference TRBV11-2 and TRBJ2-2, the full variable domain is EAGVAQSPRYKIIEKRQSVAFWCNPISGHATLYWYQQILGQGPKLLIQFQNNGVVDDSQLPKDRFSAERLKGVDSTLKIQPAKLEDSAVYLCASSSQLDTGELFFGEGSRLTVL.

This sequence joins TRBV27 and TRBJ2-7, with D maybe TRBD2 (5 bases). CDR3 length equals 15 residues. Trimming removed 3 bases from V and 0 bases from J, with 12 bases in between. Germline-derived CDR1 and CDR2 are MNHEY and SMNVEV (reference sequence). The CDR3 DNA sequence: TGTGCCAGCAGTTTGCGCGGGCCTGGCTCCTACGAGCAGTACTTC. This translates into CASSLRGPGSYEQYF.

The V gene is TRBV9, the J gene TRBJ2-3; 7 bases fit TRBD1. V dropped 3 bases and J dropped 0; count of bases not matched to a gene: 7. The CDR3 runs 16 residues. Per germline, CDR1 SGDLS and CDR2 YYNGEE. The CDR3 reads CASSGTGVMSTDTQYF. In nucleotides, the CDR3 is TGTGCCAGCAGCGGAACAGGGGTGATGAGCACAGATACGCAGTATTTT.

The chain uses TRBV4-3 and TRBJ2-7; tentatively, D is TRBD2 (7 bases). The CDR3 is 16 residues long. Trimming shortened V by 0 bases and J by 5 bases, and 17 bases separated the two germline ends. Germline V gene data show CDR1 as LGHNA and CDR2 as YSLEER. CDR3 nucleotides: TGCGCCAGCAGCCAAGATTATGAGGGGGGGCTGGACGAGCAGTACTTC. Protein: CASSQDYEGGLDEQYF.

The chain joins TRBV5-5 to TRBJ1-1, with 8 bases matching TRBD1. J gave up 0 bases and V 0 bases, and 1 base lay outside the gene matches. CDR1 is SGHKS and CDR2 is YYEKEE in the germline V gene (reference sequence). The CDR3 contains 15 residues. The chain's CDR3 is CASSLGTGLNTEAFF. The CDR3 region has the DNA TGTGCCAGCAGCTTGGGGACAGGGTTGAACACTGAAGCTTTCTTT.

The J gene is TRBJ2-7, the V gene TRBV4-1; D is uncertain. V was cut by 1 base and J by 2 bases, with 9 bases left in between. This CDR3 is built from 14 residues. Germline V lookup: CDR1 MGHRA, CDR2 YSYEKL. The CDR3 nucleotides are TGCGCCAGCAGCCAAGTTGCAGATACCTACGAGCAGTACTTC. Translated, it gives CASSQVADTYEQYF.

This chain uses TRBV6-6 with TRBJ2-7; TRBD1 might be the D (6 bases). The CDR3 has 13 residues. Trimming left V 2 bases short and J 1 base short, with 6 bases between. Germline lookup yields CDR1 MNHNY and CDR2 SVGAGI (reference sequence). The CDR3 bases are TGTGCCAGCAGTTACACAGGGTCCTACGAGCAGTACTTC. It encodes CASSYTGSYEQYF.

This clone came up once. The chain carries TRBV5-4 and TRBJ1-3, with 7 bases identical to TRBD1. After removal of 2 bases from V and 2 bases from J, the junction contained 4 bases not matched to a gene. Germline V gene data show CDR1 as SGHNT and CDR2 as YYREEE (reference sequence). The CDR3 is 15 amino acids. The CDR3 region has the DNA TGTGCCAGCAGCTTAGGGGGCAGGACTGGAAACACCATATATTTT. It translates to CASSLGGRTGNTIYF.

The rearrangement uses TRBV5-4 and TRBJ2-7; D is unresolved. The CDR3 runs 13 residues. The V end was cut by 0 bases, the J end by 6 bases, with 10 bases between. Germline CDR1 and CDR2: SGHNT and YYREEE (reference sequence). The CDR3 DNA reads as TGTGCCAGCAGCTTGGGCGAAATGAGCGAGCAGTACTTC. It yields the protein CASSLGEMSEQYF.

This chain connects TRBV7-8 to TRBJ2-7; TRBD1 matches at 7 bases. V was clipped by 5 bases and J by 5 bases; unmatched bases: 24. The CDR3 is made up of 19 amino acids. From germline, CDR1 is SGHVS and CDR2 FQNEAQ. Here the CDR3 DNA reads TGTGCCAGCAGCCCATGGGGCTGGCCGGGCAGGGGGAATATCAACGAGCAGTACTTC. It specifies CASSPWGWPGRGNINEQYF.

The chain carries TRBV19 and TRBJ1-1, with D hard to call. Per the germline V gene, CDR1 is LNHDA and CDR2 is SQIVND (reference sequence). Between the trimmed V and J ends, which lost 3 bases and 0 bases, there was a span of 14 bases. The CDR3 spans 16 residues. CDR3 protein: CASSISWRNMNTEAFF. CDR3 sequence (DNA): TGTGCCAGTAGTATTAGCTGGCGAAACATGAACACTGAAGCTTTCTTT.

This chain links TRBV6-1 with TRBJ2-1; D possibly corresponds to TRBD2 (5 bases). V shed 1 base and J shed 1 base, with 8 bases lying between them. The CDR3 is 15 amino acids. Per the germline V gene, CDR1 is MNHNS and CDR2 is SASEGT. CDR3 bases: TGTGCCAGCAGTGAAGAGAGGGCATCCTACAATGAGCAGTTCTTC. It yields the protein CASSEERASYNEQFF.

This sequence joins TRBV7-2 and TRBJ2-3, with D unresolved. Trimming shortened V by 6 bases and J by 4 bases, and 8 bases separated the two germline ends. The CDR3 contains 12 residues. Per the germline V gene, CDR1 is SGHTA and CDR2 is FQGNSA. CDR3 sequence: CASSGASDTQYF. Written as DNA, the CDR3 is TGTGCCAGCAGTGGAGCTTCAGATACGCAGTATTTT.

The rearrangement links TRBV13 to TRBJ2-7, with D perhaps matching TRBD2 (5 bases). Trimming cost V 5 bases and J 3 bases, with 14 bases left between them. CDR3 size: 14 residues. Germline V gene lookup returns CDR1 PRHDT and CDR2 FYEKMQ (reference sequence). CDR3: CASSPAGQNYEQYF. The CDR3 DNA reads TGTGCCAGCAGCCCCGCGGGTCAAAACTACGAGCAGTACTTC. The full variable domain, its missing parts supplied by reference TRBV13 and TRBJ2-7, is AAGVIQSPRHLIKEKRETATLKCYPIPRHDTVYWYQQGPGQDPQFLISFYEKMQSDKGSIPDRFSAQQFSDYHSELNMSSLELGDSALYFCASSPAGQNYEQYFGPGTRLTVT.